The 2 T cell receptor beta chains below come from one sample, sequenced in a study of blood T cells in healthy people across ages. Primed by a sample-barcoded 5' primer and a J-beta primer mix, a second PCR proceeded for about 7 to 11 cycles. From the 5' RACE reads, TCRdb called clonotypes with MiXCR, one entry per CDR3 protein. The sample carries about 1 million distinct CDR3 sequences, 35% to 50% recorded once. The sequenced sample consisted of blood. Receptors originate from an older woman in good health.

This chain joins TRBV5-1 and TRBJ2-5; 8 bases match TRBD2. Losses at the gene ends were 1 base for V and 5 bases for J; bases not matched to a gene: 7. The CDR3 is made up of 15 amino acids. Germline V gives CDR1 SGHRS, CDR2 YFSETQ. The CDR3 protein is CASSLSAGGPETQYF. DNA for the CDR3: TGCGCCAGCAGCTTGTCGGCGGGGGGTCCGGAGACCCAGTACTTC.

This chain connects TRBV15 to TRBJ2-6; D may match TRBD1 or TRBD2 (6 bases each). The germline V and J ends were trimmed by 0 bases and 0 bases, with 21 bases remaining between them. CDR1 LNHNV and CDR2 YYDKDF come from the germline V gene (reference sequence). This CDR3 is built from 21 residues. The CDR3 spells CATSRDPRVEGGSSGANVLTF. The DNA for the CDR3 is TGTGCCACCAGCAGAGATCCCCGGGTGGAGGGGGGTAGCTCTGGGGCCAACGTCCTGACTTTC. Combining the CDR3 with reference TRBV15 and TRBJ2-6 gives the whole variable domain DAMVIQNPRYQVTQFGKPVTLSCSQTLNHNVMYWYQQKSSQAPKLLFHYYDKDFNNEADTPDNFQSRRPNTSFCFLDIRSPGLGDTAMYLCATSRDPRVEGGSSGANVLTFGAGSRLTVL.